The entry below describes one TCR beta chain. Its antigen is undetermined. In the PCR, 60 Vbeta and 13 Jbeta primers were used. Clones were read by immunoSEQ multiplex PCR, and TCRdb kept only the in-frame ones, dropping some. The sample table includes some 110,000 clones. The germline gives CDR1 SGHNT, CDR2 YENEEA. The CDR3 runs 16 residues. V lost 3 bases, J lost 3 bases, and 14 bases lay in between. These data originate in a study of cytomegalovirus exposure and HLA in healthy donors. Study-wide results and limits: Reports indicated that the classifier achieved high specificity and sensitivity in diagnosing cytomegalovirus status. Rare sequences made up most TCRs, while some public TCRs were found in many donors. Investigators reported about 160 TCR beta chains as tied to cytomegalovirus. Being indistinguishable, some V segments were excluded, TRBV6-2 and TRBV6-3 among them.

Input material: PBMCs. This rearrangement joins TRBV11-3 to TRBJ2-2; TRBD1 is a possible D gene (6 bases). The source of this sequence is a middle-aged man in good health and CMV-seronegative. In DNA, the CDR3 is TGTGCCAGCAGCTTTACGAGACAGGCTCACACCGGGGAGCTGTTTTTT. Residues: CASSFTRQAHTGELFF.